This TCR beta chain was profiled in a study of OX40 agonist ivuxolimab in advanced cancers. Study summary: Every 2 weeks, patients got intravenous ivuxolimab at one of six dose levels (0.01-10 mg/kg). Partial responses were achieved by three patients, of whom one had hepatocellular carcinoma and two had cutaneous melanoma.

Any history of autoimmune disease or systemic immunosuppression disqualified patients. TCRdb's copy holds only in-frame clones and misses some; the assay was immunoSEQ multiplex PCR. The sample contains tens of thousands of clones, around 74% of which appear only once. As regards this clone: What it recognizes is unknown. A junction end diverges from the germline sequence, so it may reflect a read error.

Study-wide points: Researchers report that CD8+ T cells had, on average, more expanded clones than CD4+.

This receptor was taken from an adult with an advanced solid tumor such as melanoma, head and neck, liver or kidney cancer. The specimen comprised CD4+ or CD8+ T cells sorted from blood, sampled in a trial of the OX40 agonist ivuxolimab.

Here the CDR3 reads CASSYWEDRSF. CDR3 in DNA: TGTGCCAGCAGTTACTGGGAGGACAGAAGTTTC. The chain employs TRBV6-5 and TRBJ2-6, with D possibly called TRBD1 or TRBD2 (6 bases each). The CDR3 length is 11 residues. Germline V CDR1 and CDR2: MNHEY, SVGAGI.